Presented here are 8 T cell receptor beta chains from one specimen sequenced in a study of shared clonotypes between healthy human individuals. Profiling relied on immunoSEQ multiplex PCR, and the TCRdb table lists in-frame clones only, not all of them. The sample carries 980,000 or so clones, about three quarters recorded once. Sequenced input: memory CD4+ T cells sorted from blood. Sample subset: CD45RA-negative fraction. The receptors shown here come from a man aged 18 to 30 in good health.

The V gene is TRBV5-1, the J gene TRBJ2-7, with 10 bases lining up with TRBD2. This CDR3 region has 17 residues. V lost 0 bases, J lost 0 bases, and 6 bases stayed unmatched. CDR1 and CDR2 from the germline V gene are SGHRS and YFSETQ. CDR3 sequence reads: CASSLASGGLSSYEQYF. The CDR3 nucleotides are TGCGCCAGCAGCTTGGCTAGCGGGGGACTTAGCTCCTACGAGCAGTACTTC.

This clone was seen a handful of times. V and J are TRBV6-1 and TRBJ2-6; D is uncertain. The germline V gene encodes CDR1 MNHNS and CDR2 SASEGT. The V and J ends lost 3 bases and 0 bases respectively, with 9 bases between them. This CDR3 region has 16 residues. The DNA for the CDR3 is TGTGCCAGCAGTGACCAGGTAACCTCTGGGGCCAACGTCCTGACTTTC. Translating it yields CASSDQVTSGANVLTF.

This sequence joins TRBV10-3 and TRBJ1-6; D gene unclear. Germline V gene sequence: CDR1 ENHRY, CDR2 SYGVKD. The CDR3 covers 14 residues. V gave up 3 bases and J gave up 6 bases, with 9 bases separating them. As DNA, the CDR3 is TGTGCCATCAGTGAAATGATCAGTAATTCACCCCTCCACTTT. It encodes CAISEMISNSPLHF.

This chain connects TRBV28 to TRBJ2-1; D unresolved. Deletions cut 3 bases from V and 9 bases from J, with 18 bases between. CDR1 and CDR2 from the germline V gene are MDHEN and SYDVKM. The CDR3 contains 15 residues. Here the CDR3 reads CASSLGSLMRGEQFF. DNA of the CDR3: TGTGCCAGCAGTTTGGGCAGCCTGATGAGAGGTGAGCAGTTCTTC.

For this clone: At one boundary the junction diverges from the germline segment, which might be a read error. The chain carries TRBV7-7 and TRBJ2-1, with D perhaps TRBD2 (6 bases). The CDR3 is 13 residues long. Germline CDR1 SSHAT, CDR2 FNYEAQ (reference sequence). In DNA, the CDR3 is TGTGCTAGCAGCCCGGGAGTAAGGAATGAGCAGTTCTTC. This translates into CASSPGVRNEQFF.

This clone was seen a few times. J is TRBJ1-5 and V is TRBV19; D gene ambiguous. This CDR3 contains 17 residues. Germline V gives CDR1 LNHDA, CDR2 SQIVND (reference sequence). The germline V and J ends were trimmed by 5 bases and 0 bases, with 17 bases remaining between them. This CDR3 reads CASSQNGPDFSNQPQHF. DNA of the CDR3: TGTGCCAGTAGTCAAAACGGACCCGACTTTAGCAATCAGCCCCAGCATTTT.

Remarks on this clone: Other nucleotide sequences from this sample produce the same CDR3. The rearrangement uses TRBV2 and TRBJ1-5; D is undetermined. The CDR3 extends over 13 amino acids. Trimming took 6 bases from V and 5 from J, leaving 11 bases between them. CDR1 is SNHLY, CDR2 FYNNEI, per germline. The CDR3 here is CASSPDRDQPQHF. Written as DNA, the CDR3 is TGTGCCAGCAGCCCGGACCGGGATCAGCCCCAGCATTTT.

CDR3 amino acids: CASGLTGDTQYF. Written as DNA, the CDR3 is TGTGCCAGCGGTCTCACGGGGGATACGCAGTATTTT. V gene TRBV19 combines with J gene TRBJ2-3; tentatively, D is TRBD2 (5 bases). Germline CDR1 and CDR2: LNHDA and SQIVND (reference sequence). The CDR3 has 12 amino acids. Trimming stripped 9 bases from V and 6 bases from J, with 13 bases between.